These T cell receptor beta chains were read from a single sample in a study of blood T cell repertoires in COVID-19. Only in-frame clones appear in the TCRdb table, and some are missing; sequencing was by immunoSEQ multiplex PCR. The repertoire consists of over 150,000 clones, with roughly 85% occurring once and the leading ten covering approximately 1.1%. The source material was peripheral blood. These receptors all stem from a man in his forties with acute or convalescent COVID-19. The CDR3 runs from the conserved cysteine through the conserved F or W. D genes are given only for firm matches. Some rows mark clone size as missing; the rest say once, few, many or name a class of expanded clone.

j_gene	d_gene	abundance	v_gene	CDR3aa	CDR3nt
TRBJ1-1	.	.	TRBV7-9	CASSLGWQEAFF	TGTGCCAGCAGCTTAGGGTGGCAAGAAGCTTTCTTT
TRBJ1-6	.	once	TRBV6-5	CATFLTGNSSPLHF	TGTGCCACCTTCCTTACCGGGAATAGTTCACCCCTCCACTTT
TRBJ1-2	.	.	TRBV6-1	CASSESWGRYGYTF	TGTGCCAGCAGTGAATCGTGGGGGCGCTATGGCTACACCTTC
TRBJ1-2	.	.	TRBV3-1/TRBV3-2	CASSHRGTNYGYTF	TGTGCCAGCAGCCACAGAGGGACTAACTATGGCTACACCTTC
TRBJ2-4	TRBD1	.	TRBV23-1	CASSQSDRALKNIQYF	TGCGCCAGCAGTCAATCCGACAGGGCCCTCAAAAACATTCAGTACTTC
TRBJ2-6	TRBD1	.	TRBV19	CASSRWRQGSTGANVLTF	TGTGCCAGTAGTAGATGGAGACAGGGCTCCACTGGGGCCAACGTCCTGACTTTC
TRBJ2-3	TRBD2	once	TRBV7-6	CASSQTSQGTQYF	TGTGCCAGCAGCCAGACTAGCCAGGGCACGCAGTATTTT
TRBJ1-5	TRBD1	.	TRBV9	CASSAGTGPEQPQHF	TGTGCCAGCAGCGCTGGGACAGGGCCAGAACAGCCCCAGCATTTT
TRBJ2-3	TRBD2	once	TRBV7-9	CASSASGEIFTDTQYF	TGTGCCAGCAGTGCCAGCGGGGAGATCTTCACAGATACGCAGTATTTT
TRBJ1-1	.	.	TRBV19	CASSPLARAEAFF	TGTGCCAGTAGTCCCCTCGCGCGCGCTGAAGCTTTCTTT
TRBJ1-3	.	.	TRBV5-6	CASNRGGGGSGNTIYF	TGTGCCAGCAACAGAGGGGGGGGCGGCTCTGGAAACACCATATATTTT
TRBJ1-1	.	.	TRBV5-4	CASSFRGGTEAFF	TGTGCCAGCAGCTTTCGGGGAGGCACTGAAGCTTTCTTT
TRBJ1-4	TRBD1	.	TRBV7-2	CASSPRPQGANEKLFF	TGTGCCAGCAGCCCCAGGCCTCAGGGGGCTAATGAAAAACTGTTTTTT
TRBJ2-7	.	few	TRBV30	CAWSVLGGNEQYF	TGTGCCTGGAGTGTACTCGGAGGGAACGAGCAGTACTTC
TRBJ1-5	TRBD1	.	TRBV6-5	CASRIGQGGSQPQHF	TGTGCCAGCAGAATAGGACAGGGCGGGAGTCAGCCCCAGCATTTT
TRBJ1-1	.	.	TRBV3-1/TRBV3-2	CASSPSGSVTEAFF	TGTGCCAGCAGCCCGTCGGGGTCGGTGACTGAAGCTTTCTTT
TRBJ1-2	TRBD1	.	TRBV5-6	CASSLGQGYYGYTF	TGTGCCAGCAGCTTGGGACAGGGATACTATGGCTACACCTTC
TRBJ2-7	TRBD2	.	TRBV29-1	CSVMRGITYEQYF	TGCAGCGTTATGCGGGGGATAACCTACGAGCAGTACTTC
TRBJ1-3	.	few	TRBV5-1	CASSLAYSGNTIYF	TGCGCCAGCAGCTTGGCCTACTCTGGAAACACCATATATTTT
TRBJ2-5	TRBD2	.	TRBV6-2/TRBV6-3	CASSSNSGGTSQKTQYF	TGTGCCAGCAGTTCAAATAGCGGGGGTACCAGCCAGAAGACCCAGTACTTC
TRBJ2-7	.	.	TRBV7-9	CASSLERGQAYEQYF	TGTGCCAGCAGCTTGGAGCGGGGACAGGCTTACGAGCAGTACTTC
TRBJ1-1	TRBD1	few	TRBV5-1	CASSTTGTGRGTEAFF	TGCGCCAGCAGCACAACCGGGACAGGCCGTGGAACTGAAGCTTTCTTT